This T cell receptor (beta chain) was captured by sequencing in a study of Ad26.COV2.S vaccination and SARS-CoV-2 variants. The method was immunoSEQ multiplex PCR; TCRdb's version includes in-frame clones alone and lacks a portion of them. Altogether 400,000 to 450,000 clones are present, approximately 90% being singletons, with the ten largest covering 10% to 15%. The treatment denotes: around 19 received Ad26.COV2.S at low or high dose, single or two shots; roughly five received placebo; per-sample allocation not given. The samples date from day 63 after the first vaccine or placebo injection. V was trimmed by 7 bases and J by 4 bases, leaving 11 bases between them. There are 13 residues in the CDR3. Germline V CDR1 and CDR2: MNHEY, SMNVEV (reference sequence).

The sample was peripheral blood, taken in a trial of Ad26.COV2.S vaccine versus placebo. This clonotype was sampled from a person aged 18 to 59 who received the Ad26.COV2.S COVID-19 vaccine or a placebo. This sequence joins TRBV27 and TRBJ2-1; D is unresolved. The CDR3: CASTTTHYNEQFF. In DNA, the CDR3 is TGTGCCAGCACCACAACCCATTACAATGAGCAGTTCTTC.